The T cell receptor (beta chain) under discussion was sequenced for a study of blood T cell repertoires in COVID-19. Sequencing was performed with immunoSEQ multiplex PCR; in TCRdb, only in-frame clones are kept and a portion is missing. The top ten hold less than 2% of the sample, which has fewer than 200,000 clones, 80% to 90% seen once. Unmatched junction bases numbered 9, after V lost 1 base and J lost 4 bases. CDR1 is MGHRA and CDR2 is YSYEKL in the germline V gene. The CDR3 consists of 17 residues. The rearrangement links TRBV4-1 to TRBJ2-3, with 9 positions matching TRBD2. Sequencing was carried out using peripheral blood. The sequence was collected from a man younger than 35 who had recovered from COVID-19. In nucleotides, the CDR3 is TGCGCCAGCAGCCAAGGGCCCCCCCGCGGGGGGGCAGATACGCAGTATTTT. Translated: CASSQGPPRGGADTQYF.